A selection of T cell receptor beta chains follows, all from one sample in a study of response to subunit inactivated influenza vaccine. TCRdb itself ran the RT-PCR reads through MiXCR, one entry per CDR3 protein. The table has around 580,000 distinct CDR3 sequences, around 15% seen once; the top ten hold over 8.5%. The sample was PBMCs from blood, taken approximately 13 days after vaccination. The receptors here all came from a man aged 50 or older who received an inactivated influenza vaccine. The CDR3 runs from the conserved cysteine through the conserved F or W. Fields, in order: clone size, J gene, V gene, D gene, CDR3 protein, CDR3 DNA. A D gene is named only where the DNA matches it firmly. A clone size is listed for some rows: how often the clone was seen (once, few, many), or a class if it is expanded.

>NA|TRBJ1-1|TRBV20-1|NA
CSARPRGGLSTEAFF
TGCAGTGCTCGCCCTCGGGGGGGGTTGAGCACTGAAGCTTTCTTT
>NA|TRBJ2-7|TRBV29-1|NA
CSVAQGIYEQYF
TGCAGCGTTGCACAGGGTATTTACGAGCAGTACTTC
>many|TRBJ2-7|TRBV5-1|TRBD1
CASSFEGTAVGKYF
TGCGCCAGCAGCTTCGAGGGGACAGCTGTGGGAAAGTACTTC
>many|TRBJ1-5|TRBV7-2|NA
CASSSAGNSNQPQHF
TGTGCCAGCAGCTCCGCAGGTAATAGCAATCAGCCCCAGCATTTT
>NA|TRBJ2-5|TRBV28|NA
CASSSTGEGETQYF
TGTGCCAGCAGTTCAACGGGAGAGGGGGAGACCCAGTACTTC
>NA|TRBJ1-1|TRBV7-9|TRBD1
CASSSGTGEGRTEAFF
TGTGCCAGCAGCTCCGGGACAGGGGAAGGGAGGACTGAAGCTTTCTTT
>few|TRBJ2-1|TRBV11-2|NA
CASSSVGEQFF
TGTGCCAGCAGCTCCGTAGGGGAGCAGTTCTTC
>few|TRBJ2-3|TRBV4-3|NA
CASSQEGVKSTDTQYF
TGCGCCAGCAGCCAAGAAGGAGTAAAGAGCACAGATACGCAGTATTTT
>few|TRBJ2-4|TRBV12-3/TRBV12-4|TRBD1
CASSSGTGGVRAKNIQYF
TGTGCCAGCAGCTCCGGGACAGGGGGCGTTCGCGCCAAAAACATTCAGTACTTC
>NA|TRBJ1-2|TRBV10-3|TRBD1
CAISESGTGFGYTF
TGTGCCATCAGTGAATCCGGGACAGGGTTCGGCTACACCTTC
>many|TRBJ1-2|TRBV6-5|TRBD1
CASSYWDRDRNLYGYTF
TGTGCCAGCAGTTACTGGGACCGGGACAGGAACCTCTATGGCTACACCTTC
>NA|TRBJ2-1|TRBV20-1|TRBD2
CSARESGGPAEQFF
TGCAGTGCTAGAGAGTCGGGAGGGCCCGCTGAGCAGTTCTTC
>NA|TRBJ2-1|TRBV13|TRBD2
CASSPLLRGGKHYNEQFF
TGTGCCAGCAGCCCCCTTCTTCGGGGGGGAAAACATTACAATGAGCAGTTCTTC
>NA|TRBJ1-2|TRBV20-1|NA
CSASPSTNYGYTF
TGCAGTGCTAGTCCCAGCACCAACTATGGCTACACCTTC
>few|TRBJ2-1|TRBV24-1|NA
CATSDLGEQFF
TGTGCCACCAGTGATTTGGGTGAGCAGTTCTTC
>NA|TRBJ2-1|TRBV27|NA
CATTRGGRYYNEQFF
TGTGCCACCACGAGGGGTGGGAGGTACTACAATGAGCAGTTCTTC
>NA|TRBJ2-2|TRBV10-3|NA
CAISGVSGTGELFF
TGTGCCATCAGTGGGGTTAGCGGCACCGGGGAGCTGTTTTTT
>many|TRBJ2-5|TRBV12-3/TRBV12-4|NA
CASRLWGEQETQYF
TGTGCCAGCAGATTGTGGGGAGAACAAGAGACCCAGTACTTC
>NA|TRBJ2-5|TRBV12-3/TRBV12-4|NA
CASSFFRARGDETQYF
TGTGCCAGCAGCTTTTTCCGGGCCCGAGGGGACGAGACCCAGTACTTC
>few|TRBJ2-7|TRBV10-3|TRBD2
CAITRTSGSSYEQYF
TGTGCCATCACCAGGACTAGCGGGAGCTCCTACGAGCAGTACTTC
>NA|TRBJ1-2|TRBV20-1|TRBD1
CSAREGGQQLTF
TGCAGTGCTAGAGAAGGGGGACAGCAACTCACCTTC
>many|TRBJ2-1|TRBV5-1|NA
CASSLGPLGEQFF
TGCGCCAGCAGCTTGGGACCATTGGGTGAGCAGTTCTTC
>NA|TRBJ2-5|TRBV28|NA
CASSYLADIPETQYF
TGTGCCAGCAGTTACCTGGCGGATATCCCGGAGACCCAGTACTTC
>NA|TRBJ2-5|TRBV20-1|TRBD1
CSAQDRAAQETQYF
TGCAGTGCCCAGGACAGGGCCGCCCAAGAGACCCAGTACTTC
>NA|TRBJ2-3|TRBV7-2|TRBD2
CASTFGTTSTDTQYF
TGTGCCAGCACCTTCGGGACTACGAGCACAGATACGCAGTATTTT
>few|TRBJ2-3|TRBV5-1|TRBD2
CASSLDPSGSSPDTQYF
TGCGCCAGCAGCTTGGACCCTAGCGGGAGTAGCCCAGATACGCAGTATTTT
>NA|TRBJ1-4|TRBV15|NA
CATSKGGEKLFF
TGTGCCACCAGCAAAGGGGGGGAAAAACTGTTTTTT
>few|TRBJ2-3|TRBV20-1|NA
CSARVGGAYTDTQYF
TGCAGTGCTAGAGTAGGGGGGGCCTACACAGATACGCAGTATTTT
>few|TRBJ1-1|TRBV12-3/TRBV12-4|TRBD1
CASSSTGRNTEAFF
TGTGCCAGCAGCTCGACAGGGAGAAACACTGAAGCTTTCTTT
>many|TRBJ2-1|TRBV4-3|NA
CASSQDASSYNEQFF
TGCGCCAGCAGCCAAGATGCGAGCTCCTACAATGAGCAGTTCTTC
>few|TRBJ2-1|TRBV20-1|NA
CSARVGSGDNEQFF
TGCAGTGCTAGAGTGGGGTCGGGGGACAATGAGCAGTTCTTC
>many|TRBJ1-1|TRBV6-5|NA
CASRRGTTEAFF
TGTGCCAGCAGACGGGGTACCACTGAAGCTTTCTTT
>NA|TRBJ2-5|TRBV11-1|NA
CASSREHQETQYF
TGTGCCAGCAGCCGGGAGCACCAAGAGACCCAGTACTTC
>few|TRBJ1-6|TRBV7-2|TRBD1
CASSPQQGTPLHF
TGTGCCAGCAGCCCCCAACAGGGGACACCCCTCCACTTT
>many|TRBJ2-7|TRBV5-1|TRBD2
CASQPGTSGYEQYF
TGCGCCAGCCAACCCGGGACTAGCGGCTACGAGCAGTACTTC
>many|TRBJ2-1|TRBV7-2|TRBD2
CASSSLRGGYNEQFF
TGTGCCAGCAGCTCCCTCCGGGGGGGATACAATGAGCAGTTCTTC
>NA|TRBJ2-3|TRBV7-2|NA
CASSLFGQFTDTQYF
TGTGCCAGCAGCTTGTTTGGACAGTTCACAGATACGCAGTATTTT